This T cell receptor (beta chain) was sequenced in a study of blood T cell repertoires in COVID-19. Looking at the study overall: PBMCs, B-cell-depleted T cells, or T cells provided the cDNA or gDNA that made up the material.

The method was immunoSEQ multiplex PCR; TCRdb's version includes in-frame clones alone and lacks a portion of them. The sample carries about 130,000 clones, over 75% recorded once. This clonotype originated in a man younger than 45 with COVID-19, enrolled during active disease. The specimen was peripheral blood.

In DNA, the CDR3 is TGTGCCAGCAGCTTAGGGACAGGGAATGAGCAGTTCTTC. Translated: CASSLGTGNEQFF. This chain connects TRBV11-3 to TRBJ2-1; 8 nucleotides match TRBD1. Losses at the gene ends were 1 base for V and 7 bases for J; bases not matched to a gene: 0. Germline V gives CDR1 SGHNT, CDR2 YENEEA. This CDR3 is built from 13 residues.